This T cell receptor beta chain was documented in a study of T cell responses to AZD1222 COVID-19 vaccine. General study findings and limits: In the spike-specific TCR repertoire, nearly half reportedly target unmutated variant regions. Only a handful of people who got AZD1222 tested seropositive at baseline. Spike-specific TCR breadth and depth grew following two AZD1222 doses. CD4 TCRs linked to vaccination spanned spike, dominating at 160-218 and 743-854.

With respect to this clone: What it recognizes is unknown.

Generated by immunoSEQ multiplex PCR, the TCRdb table keeps only in-frame clones and is missing some. The sample lists around 160,000 clones; 90% to 95% were seen once. The CDR3 covers 18 residues. The sequencing here drew on peripheral blood, taken on day 0 of MenACWY control vaccination. The chain couples TRBV21-1 to TRBJ2-7; whether TRBD1, the table's D call, matches the DNA was not checked. TRBV21-1 is recorded as a pseudogene. The TCR was taken from an adult in good health. CDR3 amino acids: CASSKLRTGARISYEQYF. The CDR3 nucleotides read TGTGCCAGCAGCAAATTGAGGACAGGGGCCCGAATTTCCTACGAGCAGTACTTC.